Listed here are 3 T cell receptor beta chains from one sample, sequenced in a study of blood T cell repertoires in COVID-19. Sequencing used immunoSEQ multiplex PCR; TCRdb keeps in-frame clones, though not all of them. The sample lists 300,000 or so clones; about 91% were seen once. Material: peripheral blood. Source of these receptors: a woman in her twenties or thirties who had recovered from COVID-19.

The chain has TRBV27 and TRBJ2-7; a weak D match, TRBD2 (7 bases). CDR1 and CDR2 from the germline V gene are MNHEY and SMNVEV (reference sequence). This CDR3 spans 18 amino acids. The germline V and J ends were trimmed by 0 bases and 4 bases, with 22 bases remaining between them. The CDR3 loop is CASSLSGGGAAGPYEQYF. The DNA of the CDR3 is TGTGCCAGCAGTTTATCCGGCGGGGGCGCCGCCGGCCCATACGAGCAGTACTTC.

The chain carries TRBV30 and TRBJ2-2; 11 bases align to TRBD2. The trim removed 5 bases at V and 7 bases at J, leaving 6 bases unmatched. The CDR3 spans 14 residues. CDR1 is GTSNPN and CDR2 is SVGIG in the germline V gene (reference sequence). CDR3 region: CAWLAGGQGGELFF. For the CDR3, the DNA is TGTGCCTGGTTAGCGGGGGGGCAGGGCGGGGAGCTGTTTTTT. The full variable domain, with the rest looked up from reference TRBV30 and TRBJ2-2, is SQTIHQWPATLVQPVGSPLSLECTVEGTSNPNLYWYRQAAGRGLQLLFYSVGIGQISSEVPQNLSASRPQDRQFILSSKKLLLSDSGFYLCAWLAGGQGGELFFGEGSRLTVL.

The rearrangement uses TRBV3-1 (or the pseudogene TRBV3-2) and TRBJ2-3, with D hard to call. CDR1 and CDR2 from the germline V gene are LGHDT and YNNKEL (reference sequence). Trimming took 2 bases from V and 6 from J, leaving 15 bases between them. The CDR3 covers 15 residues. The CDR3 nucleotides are TGTGCCAGCAGCCAACCCGGTCCTAGTTGGGATACGCAGTATTTT. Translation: CASSQPGPSWDTQYF.